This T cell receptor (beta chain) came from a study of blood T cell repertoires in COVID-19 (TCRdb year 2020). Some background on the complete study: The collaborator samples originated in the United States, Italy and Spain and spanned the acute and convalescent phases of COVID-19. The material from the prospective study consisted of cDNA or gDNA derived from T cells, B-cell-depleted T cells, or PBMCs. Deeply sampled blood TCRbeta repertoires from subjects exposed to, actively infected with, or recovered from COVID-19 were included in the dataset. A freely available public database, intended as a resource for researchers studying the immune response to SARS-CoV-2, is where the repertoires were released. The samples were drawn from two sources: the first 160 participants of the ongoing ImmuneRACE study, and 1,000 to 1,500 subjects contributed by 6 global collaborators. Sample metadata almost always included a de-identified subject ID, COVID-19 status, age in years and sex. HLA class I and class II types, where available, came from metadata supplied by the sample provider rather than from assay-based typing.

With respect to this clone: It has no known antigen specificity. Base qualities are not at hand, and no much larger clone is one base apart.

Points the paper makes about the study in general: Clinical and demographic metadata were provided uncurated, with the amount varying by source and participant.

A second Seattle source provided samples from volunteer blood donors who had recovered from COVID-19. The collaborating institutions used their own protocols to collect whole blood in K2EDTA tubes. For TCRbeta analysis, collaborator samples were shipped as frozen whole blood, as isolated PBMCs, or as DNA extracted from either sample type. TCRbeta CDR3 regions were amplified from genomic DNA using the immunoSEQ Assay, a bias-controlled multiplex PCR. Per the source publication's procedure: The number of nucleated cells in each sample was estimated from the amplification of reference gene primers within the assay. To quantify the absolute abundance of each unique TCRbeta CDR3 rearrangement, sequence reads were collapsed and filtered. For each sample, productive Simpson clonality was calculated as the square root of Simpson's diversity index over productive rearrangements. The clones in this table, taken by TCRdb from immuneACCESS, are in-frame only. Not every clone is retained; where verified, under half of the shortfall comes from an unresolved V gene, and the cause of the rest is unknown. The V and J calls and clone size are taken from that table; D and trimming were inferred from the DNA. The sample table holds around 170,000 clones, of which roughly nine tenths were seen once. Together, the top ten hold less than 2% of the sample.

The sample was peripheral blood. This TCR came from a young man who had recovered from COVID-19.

In nucleotides, the sequence is TGTGCCAGTCAAATGGGACAGGGGGCGTCGTCTGGAAACACCATATATTTT. The resulting protein is CASQMGQGASSGNTIYF. The sequence joins TRBV10-3 to TRBJ1-3; 12 bases in between match TRBD1. CDR1 and CDR2 are read off the germline V gene as ENHRY and SYGVKD. Trimming leaves V shorter by 10 bases and J shorter by 1 base, with the junction holding 11 bases beyond the gene matches. The CDR3 covers 17 residues, taking in both the cysteine and the phenylalanine. The DNA shown is the 51-base CDR3, in frame from base 1.